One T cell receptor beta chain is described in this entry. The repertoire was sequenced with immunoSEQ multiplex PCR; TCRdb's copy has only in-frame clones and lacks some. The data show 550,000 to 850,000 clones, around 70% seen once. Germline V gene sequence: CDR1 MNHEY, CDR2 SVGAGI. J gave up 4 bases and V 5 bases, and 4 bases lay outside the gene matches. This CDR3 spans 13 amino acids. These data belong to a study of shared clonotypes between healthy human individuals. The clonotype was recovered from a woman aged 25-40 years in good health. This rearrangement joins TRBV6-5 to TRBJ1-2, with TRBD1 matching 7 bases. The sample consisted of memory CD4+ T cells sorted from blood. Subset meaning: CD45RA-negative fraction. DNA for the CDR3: TGTGCCAGCAGTAACAGGGGTACCTATGGCTACACCTTC. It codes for CASSNRGTYGYTF.